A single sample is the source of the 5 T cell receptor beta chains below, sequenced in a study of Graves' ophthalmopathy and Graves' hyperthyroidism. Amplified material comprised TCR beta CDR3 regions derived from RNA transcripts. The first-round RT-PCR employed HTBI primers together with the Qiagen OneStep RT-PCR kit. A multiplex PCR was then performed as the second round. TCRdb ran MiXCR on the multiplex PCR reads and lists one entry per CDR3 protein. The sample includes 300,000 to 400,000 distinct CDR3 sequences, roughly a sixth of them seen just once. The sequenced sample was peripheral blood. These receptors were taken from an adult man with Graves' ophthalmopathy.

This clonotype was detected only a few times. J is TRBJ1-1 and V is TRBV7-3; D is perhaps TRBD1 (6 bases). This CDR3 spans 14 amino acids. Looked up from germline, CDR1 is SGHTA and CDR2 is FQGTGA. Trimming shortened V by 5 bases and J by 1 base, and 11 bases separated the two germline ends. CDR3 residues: CASSLDRWNTEAFF. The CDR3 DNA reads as TGTGCCAGCAGCCTAGACAGGTGGAACACTGAAGCTTTCTTT.

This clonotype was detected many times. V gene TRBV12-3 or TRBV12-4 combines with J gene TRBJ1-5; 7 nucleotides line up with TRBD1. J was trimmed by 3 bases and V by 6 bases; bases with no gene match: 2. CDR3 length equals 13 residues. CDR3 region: CASRQGHNQPQHF. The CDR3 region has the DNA TGTGCCAGCAGACAGGGGCACAATCAGCCCCAGCATTTT.

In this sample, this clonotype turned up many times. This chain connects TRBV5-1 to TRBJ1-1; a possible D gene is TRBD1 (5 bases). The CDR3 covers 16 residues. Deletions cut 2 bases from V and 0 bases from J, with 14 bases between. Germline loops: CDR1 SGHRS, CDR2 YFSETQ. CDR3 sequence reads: CASSFIVGLVNTEAFF. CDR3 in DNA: TGCGCCAGCAGCTTTATAGTGGGGCTGGTGAACACTGAAGCTTTCTTT. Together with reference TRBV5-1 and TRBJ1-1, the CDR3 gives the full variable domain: KAGVTQTPRYLIKTRGQQVTLSCSPISGHRSVSWYQQTPGQGLQFLFEYFSETQRNKGNFPGRFSGRQFSNSRSEMNVSTLELGDSALYLCASSFIVGLVNTEAFFGQGTRLTVV.

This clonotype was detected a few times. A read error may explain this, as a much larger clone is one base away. The DNA of the CDR3 is TGTGCCAGCAGCTCGACAGGGCCCTCCTACGAGCAGTACTTC. Translating gives CASSSTGPSYEQYF. V usage is TRBV7-6 and J usage is TRBJ2-7, with TRBD1 matching over 7 bases. The V segment lost 4 bases and the J segment 0 bases; nucleotides outside the gene matches: 3. This CDR3 is built from 14 residues. Germline V gene sequence: CDR1 SGHVS, CDR2 FNYEAQ.

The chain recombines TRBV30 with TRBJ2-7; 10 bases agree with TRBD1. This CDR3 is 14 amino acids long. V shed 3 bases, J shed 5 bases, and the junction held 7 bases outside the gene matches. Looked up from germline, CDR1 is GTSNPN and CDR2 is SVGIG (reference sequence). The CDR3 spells CAWSPGTGDNEQYF. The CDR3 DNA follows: TGTGCCTGGAGCCCAGGGACAGGGGACAACGAGCAGTACTTC.